The 29 T cell receptor beta chains presented below share a single source sample, sequenced in a study of T cell responses to AZD1222 COVID-19 vaccine. Here immunoSEQ multiplex PCR was the method, and the copy in TCRdb shows in-frame clones only, minus some. This sample has around 150,000 clones; 92% occur once, and the top ten carry 4.4%. The sample in question was peripheral blood, obtained on day 0 of MenACWY control vaccination. These TCRs come from an adult in good health.

The chain couples TRBV19 to TRBJ2-6, with 9 bases that match TRBD1. The CDR3 has 16 amino acids. The junction had 3 bases not matched to a gene; V was cut back by 4 bases and J by 2 bases. Germline V gives CDR1 LNHDA, CDR2 SQIVND (reference sequence). The CDR3 bases are TGTGCCAGTAGTAAACAGGGGGCGGCTGGGGCCAACGTCCTGACTTTC. Translation gives CASSKQGAAGANVLTF. Looking up the rest from reference TRBV19 and TRBJ2-6 gives the full variable domain: DGGITQSPKYLFRKEGQNVTLSCEQNLNHDAMYWYRQDPGQGLRLIYYSQIVNDFQKGDIAEGYSVSREKKESFPLTVTSAQKNPTAFYLCASSKQGAAGANVLTFGAGSRLTVL.

This chain joins TRBV7-9 and TRBJ1-3; D gene unclear. This CDR3 spans 15 amino acids. The V end was cut by 5 bases, the J end by 0 bases, with 11 bases between. CDR1 and CDR2 from the germline V gene are SEHNR and FQNEAQ (reference sequence). CDR3 DNA sequence: TGTGCCAGCAGCCCGGACGGTTACTCTGGAAACACCATATATTTT. Translating gives CASSPDGYSGNTIYF.

Here the CDR3 reads CASSQDKGLAGGYEQYF. CDR3 nucleotide sequence: TGTGCCAGCAGCCAAGATAAGGGACTAGCGGGAGGTTACGAGCAGTACTTC. The chain couples TRBV4-2 to TRBJ2-7; TRBD2 matches at 15 bases. V lost 0 bases, J lost 4 bases, and 4 bases stayed unmatched. The CDR3 runs to 17 residues. In germline, CDR1 is LGHNA, CDR2 YNFKEQ.

The chain has TRBV6-2 or TRBV6-3 and TRBJ1-5; D might be TRBD1 (6 bases). Deletions cut 5 bases from V and 7 bases from J, with 15 bases between. CDR1 and CDR2 (germline): MNHEY, SVGEGT. The CDR3 spans 14 residues. The CDR3 here is CASSDHRATQPQHF. The DNA for the CDR3 is TGTGCCAGCAGTGATCACAGGGCGACGCAGCCCCAGCATTTT.

The chain recombines TRBV30 with TRBJ2-1; 15 nucleotides agree with TRBD2. CDR3 length: 15 amino acids. CDR1 is GTSNPN and CDR2 is SVGIG in the germline V gene (reference sequence). With 0 bases clipped from V and 7 bases from J, the junction kept 1 base outside the gene matches. CDR3 in amino acids: CAWSVGTSGRNEQFF. The CDR3 nucleotides read TGTGCCTGGAGTGTTGGGACTAGCGGGAGGAATGAGCAGTTCTTC.

V is TRBV20-1 and J is TRBJ1-2; perhaps TRBD1 as D (6 bases). CDR1 and CDR2 from the germline V gene are DFQATT and SNEGSKA (reference sequence). Trimming cost V 6 bases and J 7 bases, with 12 bases left between them. The CDR3 loop spans 11 amino acids. The CDR3 DNA follows: TGCAGTGCCCTACAGGGAATTGGCTACACCTTC. Translation gives CSALQGIGYTF.

V and J are TRBV21-1 and TRBJ2-3; the table's D gene call, TRBD2, was not cross checked with the DNA. TRBV21-1 is designated a pseudogene. This CDR3 is built from 16 residues. The CDR3 nucleotides read TGTGCCAGCAGCGGCGGGACTAGTTGGAGCACAGATACGCAGTATTTT. Its translation: CASSGGTSWSTDTQYF.

This rearrangement joins TRBV6-6 to TRBJ1-1; no clear D gene. The CDR3 contains 12 residues. V was shortened by 5 bases and J by 8 bases, with 12 bases between the two germline ends. Per germline, CDR1 MNHNY and CDR2 SVGAGI (reference sequence). CDR3 loop: CASSPSASEAFF. CDR3 sequence (DNA): TGTGCCAGCAGTCCTTCCGCGTCAGAAGCTTTCTTT.

The V call is TRBV11-2, the J call TRBJ2-3, with D possibly matching TRBD2 (6 bases). From germline, CDR1 is SGHAT and CDR2 FQNNGV. The V end lost 0 bases, the J end lost 2 bases, and 18 bases lay between the germline ends. This CDR3 comprises 18 residues. CDR3 sequence (DNA): TGTGCCAGCAGCTTAGATCTGACTAGTCGGGTTAACACAGATACGCAGTATTTT. Its translation is CASSLDLTSRVNTDTQYF.

The sample holds one count of this clone. This chain links TRBV29-1 with TRBJ1-2; tentative D call: TRBD1 (6 bases). CDR3 length: 13 amino acids. CDR1 and CDR2 (germline): SQVTM, ANQGSEA. Trimming removed 7 bases from V and 3 bases from J, with 15 bases in between. In DNA, the CDR3 is TGCAGCGCCCGGGGGGGGCAGGACTATGGCTACACCTTC. It yields the protein CSARGGQDYGYTF.

V is TRBV27 and J is TRBJ2-2, with D tentatively TRBD1 (6 bases). Germline V gene data show CDR1 as MNHEY and CDR2 as SMNVEV (reference sequence). The CDR3 runs 15 residues. V lost 5 bases to trimming and J lost 1 base, with 11 bases between them. CDR3 loop: CASSPGTLNTGELFF. In nucleotides, the CDR3 is TGTGCCAGCAGTCCGGGGACACTGAACACCGGGGAGCTGTTTTTT.

V is TRBV21-1 and J is TRBJ2-1; TRBD2 is the table's D call, not checked against the DNA. TRBV21-1 represents a pseudogene. The CDR3 spans 16 residues. DNA of the CDR3: TGTGCCAGCAGCAAGGGGAGGGCTAGATTGGGGGATGAGCAGTTCTTC. Amino acid sequence: CASSKGRARLGDEQFF.

The V gene is TRBV3-1 (or the pseudogene TRBV3-2), the J gene TRBJ1-6, with D unclear. Germline V gene data show CDR1 as LGHDT and CDR2 as YNNKEL (reference sequence). The V end lost 1 base, the J end lost 10 bases, and 14 bases lay between the germline ends. CDR3 length: 15 residues. The CDR3 protein is CASSQGRGVGSPLHF. In nucleotides, the CDR3 is TGTGCCAGCAGCCAAGGTCGGGGAGTGGGATCACCCCTCCACTTT.

This chain links TRBV28 with TRBJ2-1; D is unresolved. Trimming took 6 bases from V and 3 from J, leaving 15 bases between them. Germline loops: CDR1 MDHEN, CDR2 SYDVKM. The CDR3 contains 15 residues. The DNA for the CDR3 is TGTGCCAGCAGCCGAAATCCCTGGGGCTACAATGAGCAGTTCTTC. The encoded protein is CASSRNPWGYNEQFF.

V is TRBV7-2 and J is TRBJ2-7, with D possibly matching TRBD2 (6 bases). The CDR3 has 18 amino acids. V was pared by 2 bases and J by 3 bases, with 23 bases between. The V gene's germline CDR1 is SGHTA and CDR2 FQGNSA. This CDR3 is CASSLYPQKRASIYEQYF. CDR3 DNA: TGTGCCAGCAGCTTATACCCCCAGAAGCGGGCAAGTATCTACGAGCAGTACTTC.

CDR3 sequence reads: CASSLTVNTGELFF. The DNA of the CDR3 is TGCGCCAGCAGCTTGACCGTGAACACCGGGGAGCTGTTTTTT. This chain joins TRBV5-1 and TRBJ2-2; D uncertain. From germline, CDR1 is SGHRS and CDR2 YFSETQ. Deletions cut 1 base from V and 1 base from J, with 5 bases between. CDR3 length equals 14 residues.

The chain combines TRBV6-5 with TRBJ1-4; 7 nucleotides match TRBD1. Unmatched junction bases numbered 4, after V lost 3 bases and J lost 6 bases. CDR3 length: 14 amino acids. Germline V gene data show CDR1 as MNHEY and CDR2 as SVGAGI. DNA of the CDR3: TGTGCCAGCAGTTATTTAGGGGGCCATGAAAAACTGTTTTTT. Translated, it gives CASSYLGGHEKLFF.

V gene TRBV6-5 combines with J gene TRBJ2-1; a possible D gene is TRBD1 (5 bases). CDR3 size: 15 residues. The V gene's germline CDR1 is MNHEY and CDR2 SVGAGI. Trimming left V 11 bases short and J 0 bases short, with 17 bases between. This CDR3 reads CAVRSSGFSYNEQFF. The DNA for the CDR3 is TGTGCCGTACGAAGCTCAGGGTTCTCCTACAATGAGCAGTTCTTC.

CDR3 protein: CASSLEGEAFF. CDR3 coding DNA: TGTGCCAGCAGCTTAGAGGGTGAAGCTTTCTTT. The chain has TRBV11-2 and TRBJ1-1; D remains ambiguous. Per germline, CDR1 SGHAT and CDR2 FQNNGV. The CDR3 runs to 11 residues. The V gene lost 0 bases and the J gene lost 7 bases, with 3 bases spanning the gap.

This clone showed up just once. This chain links TRBV19 with TRBJ2-6; no firm D call. In germline, CDR1 is LNHDA, CDR2 SQIVND (reference sequence). This CDR3 has 14 amino acids. The germline V and J ends were trimmed by 8 bases and 0 bases, with 8 bases remaining between them. CDR3 residues: CASERPSGANVLTF. CDR3 in DNA: TGTGCCAGTGAGAGGCCCTCTGGGGCCAACGTCCTGACTTTC.

This chain connects TRBV7-9 to TRBJ1-2; D is possibly TRBD1 (5 bases). The V gene lost 2 bases and the J gene lost 2 bases, with 12 bases spanning the gap. The germline gives CDR1 SEHNR, CDR2 FQNEAQ (reference sequence). This CDR3 has 15 residues. Written as DNA, the CDR3 is TGTGCCAGCAGCTTACAGGGTATTCTGAACTATGGCTACACCTTC. Its protein is CASSLQGILNYGYTF.

The chain has TRBV7-9 and TRBJ2-7; D is uncertain. Germline V gives CDR1 SEHNR, CDR2 FQNEAQ (reference sequence). The V end was cut by 5 bases, the J end by 1 base, with 6 bases between. The CDR3 extends over 12 amino acids. The CDR3 DNA is TGTGCCAGCAGCCCCCCATCCTACGAGCAGTACTTC. Its translation is CASSPPSYEQYF. Based on the CDR3 plus reference TRBV7-9 and TRBJ2-7, the full variable domain is DTGVSQNPRHKITKRGQNVTFRCDPISEHNRLYWYRQTLGQGPEFLTYFQNEAQLEKSRLLSDRFSAERPKGSFSTLEIQRTEQGDSAMYLCASSPPSYEQYFGPGTRLTVT.

The gene calls are TRBV6-5 and TRBJ2-1; D ambiguous. Germline CDR1 reads MNHEY; CDR2 reads SVGAGI. The V and J ends lost 2 bases and 6 bases respectively, with 17 bases between them. The CDR3 loop spans 16 amino acids. CDR3 sequence reads: CASSYGRSPGTNEQFF. In nucleotides, the CDR3 is TGTGCCAGCAGTTACGGCAGGAGCCCGGGTACCAATGAGCAGTTCTTC.

The chain uses TRBV12-3 or TRBV12-4 and TRBJ1-2; no firm D call. Trimming shortened V by 6 bases and J by 8 bases, and 16 bases separated the two germline ends. The CDR3 spans 13 residues. CDR3 coding DNA: TGTGCCAGCAGACTAGGGCCTGCCCGAGGCTACACCTTC. Its protein product is CASRLGPARGYTF.

This chain connects TRBV9 to TRBJ2-2; the D is unclear. V dropped 5 bases and J dropped 6 bases, with 5 bases sitting between them. This CDR3 has 11 residues. Looked up from germline, CDR1 is SGDLS and CDR2 is YYNGEE. The chain's CDR3 is CASSPSGELFF. The CDR3 nucleotides read TGTGCCAGCAGTCCTTCCGGGGAGCTGTTTTTT.

The rearrangement uses TRBV7-2 and TRBJ2-7, with 8 bases identical to TRBD2. Germline trimming cut 4 bases from V and 2 bases from J; bases unmatched to any gene: 7. This CDR3 is 15 amino acids long. Per the germline V gene, CDR1 is SGHTA and CDR2 is FQGNSA. The CDR3 DNA reads as TGTGCCAGCAGCTCCCTAGCGGGCTCTCCCTACGAGCAGTACTTC. Amino acid sequence: CASSSLAGSPYEQYF.

This chain uses TRBV30 with TRBJ2-2; D might be TRBD1 (6 bases). The germline V and J ends were trimmed by 0 bases and 3 bases, with 11 bases remaining between them. Per germline, CDR1 GTSNPN and CDR2 SVGIG (reference sequence). This CDR3 is 15 amino acids long. The CDR3 DNA reads as TGTGCCTGGAGTGTTCTTCCAGGGGACACCGGGGAGCTGTTTTTT. Translation gives CAWSVLPGDTGELFF.

This chain links TRBV6-5 with TRBJ1-5, with 9 bases fitting TRBD1. The CDR3 is 14 amino acids. Germline loops: CDR1 MNHEY, CDR2 SVGAGI. The ends lost 6 bases at V and 4 bases at J; junction bases unmatched: 4. DNA for the CDR3: TGTGCCAGCAGGGAGGGACAGGGAAATCAGCCCCAGCATTTT. Its translation is CASREGQGNQPQHF.

The rearrangement joins TRBV5-1 to TRBJ2-5, with D perhaps TRBD2 (6 bases). This CDR3 is 14 amino acids long. Trimming shortened V by 4 bases and J by 5 bases, and 15 bases separated the two germline ends. Looked up from germline, CDR1 is SGHRS and CDR2 is YFSETQ. The CDR3 DNA reads TGCGCCAGCAGCGCGACCGCCCGGGGGGAGACCCAGTACTTC. It encodes CASSATARGETQYF.